Below are 10 T cell receptor beta chains sequenced from a single sample in a study of human T cells and chemical hapten exposure. Described time point: patch test 1, 2 weeks after DPC sensitization. Treatment: therapeutic diphenylcyclopropenone sensitization with weekly scalp DPC. Each CDR3 protein gets one entry after TCRdb re-called the RACE reads with MiXCR. The repertoire holds under 200,000 distinct CDR3 sequences, about 14% seen once, with 1.5% to 2% in the top ten. The sample was whole blood, taken in connection with sensitization to the hapten diphenylcyclopropenone (DPC). The origin of the receptors is a woman aged 25 to 39 with alopecia areata. Some clones in this sample may be carry-over from other donors' samples.

This clonotype was detected many times. The V gene is TRBV12-5, the J gene TRBJ1-1, with a weak D call TRBD1 (5 bases). The V gene's germline CDR1 is LGHNT and CDR2 FRNRAP. CDR3 length equals 13 residues. Trimming pared 10 bases from V and 1 base from J, leaving 13 bases between. CDR3 DNA sequence: TGTGCTACGAAACAGGCCCAGAACACTGAAGCTTTCTTT. It yields the protein CATKQAQNTEAFF.

This clonotype was detected a few times. J is TRBJ2-7 and V is TRBV18; weak D call: TRBD1 (6 bases). Trimming took 4 bases from V and 2 from J, leaving 12 bases between them. Germline CDR1 KGHSH, CDR2 LQKENI. There are 14 residues in the CDR3. CDR3 sequence: CASSRRDNTYEQYF. DNA of the CDR3: TGTGCCAGCTCACGAAGGGACAATACCTACGAGCAGTACTTC.

The V and J genes are TRBV12-3 or TRBV12-4 and TRBJ2-2, with TRBD2 as a possible D gene (6 bases). The V end lost 6 bases, the J end lost 4 bases, and 12 bases lay between the germline ends. This CDR3 has 14 residues. This chain's CDR3 is CASSLRDGTGELFF. CDR3 coding DNA: TGTGCCAGCAGCCTGCGGGACGGCACCGGGGAGCTGTTTTTT.

The CDR3 sequence is CAAAGPMRHEQFF. The DNA for the CDR3 is TGTGCCGCGGCAGGGCCAATGCGGCATGAGCAGTTCTTC. The chain carries TRBV19 and TRBJ2-1; a weak D match, TRBD1 (5 bases). Germline assignment: CDR1 LNHDA and CDR2 SQIVND (reference sequence). V shed 11 bases and J shed 8 bases, with 19 bases lying between them. The CDR3 is 13 residues long.

This chain uses TRBV7-6 with TRBJ2-5; maybe TRBD2 (5 bases). Between the trimmed V and J ends, which lost 2 bases and 5 bases, there was a span of 12 bases. Germline V CDR1 and CDR2: SGHVS, FNYEAQ. This CDR3 region has 14 residues. CDR3 sequence: CASSLWGVGETQYF. The DNA of the CDR3 is TGTGCCAGCAGCTTATGGGGAGTCGGGGAGACCCAGTACTTC.

This clonotype was counted a few times. The genes are TRBV21-1 and TRBJ1-2. TRBV21-1 is assigned pseudogene status. The CDR3 covers 16 residues. As DNA, the CDR3 is TGTGCCAGCAGCAAAGCGCCGGGAGGACCACTCTATGGCTACACCTTC. Protein product: CASSKAPGGPLYGYTF.

This clonotype was counted at least ten times. Germline is not matched at one junction end, which may reflect a read error. The J gene is TRBJ2-1, the V gene TRBV28, with D unresolved. CDR1 MDHEN and CDR2 SYDVKM come from the germline V gene. The CDR3 consists of 12 residues. CDR3 nucleotide sequence: TGTGCCAGCAGCTTATCCTACAATGAGCAGTTCTTC. Encoded protein: CASSLSYNEQFF.

The chain uses TRBV10-3 and TRBJ2-7; tentative D call: TRBD1 (5 bases). The CDR3 is 13 residues long. Germline V lookup: CDR1 ENHRY, CDR2 SYGVKD. V was clipped by 5 bases and J by 0 bases, with 8 bases between them. The CDR3 nucleotides are TGTGCCATCAGTCAGGGTCCCTCCTACGAGCAGTACTTC. Protein sequence: CAISQGPSYEQYF.

The chain links TRBV12-3 or TRBV12-4 to TRBJ2-2, with 8 bases identical to TRBD1. The CDR3 is made up of 15 amino acids. Germline trimming cut 5 bases from V and 5 bases from J; bases unmatched to any gene: 7. The CDR3 coding sequence is TGTGCCAGCAGTCCCGGGACAGGTGTTACCGGGGAGCTGTTTTTT. Translated: CASSPGTGVTGELFF.

This clonotype was seen many times. V is TRBV4-3 and J is TRBJ1-3; TRBD1 matches 9 bases. J lost 2 bases, V lost 1 base, and 0 bases had no gene match. CDR1 and CDR2 (germline): LGHNA, YSLEER. This CDR3 has 15 residues. The CDR3 DNA reads as TGCGCCAGCAGCCAAGGACAGGGGGCTGGAAACACCATATATTTT. Encoded protein: CASSQGQGAGNTIYF.